This is a list of T cell receptor beta chains from one sample in a study of T cell repertoires in cytomegalovirus infection. TCRdb reanalysed the reads using MiXCR and keeps one entry per CDR3 protein. The sample yields 350,000 to 500,000 distinct CDR3 sequences, roughly 30% seen once. Sample: PBMCs. The receptors stem from a human donor in good health (CMV status not recorded). Some clones in this sample may be carry-over from other donors' samples. CDR3s include the opening cysteine and the closing phenylalanine or tryptophan. A D gene is named only where the DNA matches it firmly. Clone sizes are given selectively: once, few, many, or a class where the clone is expanded.

many	TRBJ2-7	TRBV12-3/TRBV12-4	.	TGTGCCAGCAGCCAAGGGCCGTACGAGCAGTACTTC	CASSQGPYEQYF
many	TRBJ2-6	TRBV4-1	.	TGCGCCAGCAGCCAAGTGGCCAGCCCTGGGGCCAACGTCCTGACTTTC	CASSQVASPGANVLTF
many	TRBJ1-1	TRBV4-1	.	TGCGCCAGCAGCCATGCCCCCCCCCTGAGGAGAGGGGTAAACACTGAAGCTTTCTTT	CASSHAPPLRRGVNTEAFF
.	TRBJ1-4	TRBV7-2	.	TGTGCCAGCAGTCAGCTCAGGGCTGGTAATGAAAAACTGTTTTTT	CASSQLRAGNEKLFF
many	TRBJ2-7	TRBV2	.	TGTGCCAGCAGTGAAGAAGGAGGCGTGGAGCAGTACTTC	CASSEEGGVEQYF
few	TRBJ1-6	TRBV10-3	.	TGTGCCATCAGTGAGTCGGCCAATTCACCCCTCCACTTT	CAISESANSPLHF
.	TRBJ1-1	TRBV6-5	.	TGTGCCAGCAGTTATAAGGGGTTTATTGCTGAAGCTTTCTTT	CASSYKGFIAEAFF
few	TRBJ1-1	TRBV28	.	TGTGCCAGCAGTCGGGACGGAAGGGTGAACACTGAAGCTTTCTTT	CASSRDGRVNTEAFF
.	TRBJ2-3	TRBV6-1	.	TGTGCCACCCGAACCGCCATTGCCTTTAGCACAGATACGCAGTATTTT	CATRTAIAFSTDTQYF
.	TRBJ2-2	TRBV7-6	.	TGTGCCAGCGGCTTGAACACCGGGGAGCTGTTTTTT	CASGLNTGELFF
.	TRBJ1-2	TRBV7-9	TRBD1	TGTGCCAGCAGCTTAGTCGGGGGACAGGGTTCGGACTATGGCTACACCTTC	CASSLVGGQGSDYGYTF
few	TRBJ2-1	TRBV12-3/TRBV12-4	TRBD1	TGTGCCAGCAGTCGACAGGGTTTTGGCGAGCAGTTCTTC	CASSRQGFGEQFF
.	TRBJ2-7	TRBV6-1	TRBD1	TGTGCCAGCAGTGGAACCGGGACAGGGTTTCGTTTTGCCTCTACCGAGCAGTACTTC	CASSGTGTGFRFASTEQYF
.	TRBJ2-2	TRBV4-1	TRBD2	TGTGCCAGCAGCCAACTCCCGGGACTAGCGGGGGGCCCCACCGGGGAGCTGTTTTTT	CASSQLPGLAGGPTGELFF
.	TRBJ1-1	TRBV5-6	TRBD1	TGTGCCAGCAGCAAGGGACAGGGAAAGAACACTGAAGCTTTCTTT	CASSKGQGKNTEAFF
.	TRBJ2-3	TRBV12-3/TRBV12-4	.	TGTGCCAGCAGCCTCGTGGGATGGGAGACGCAGTATTTT	CASSLVGWETQYF
few	TRBJ1-5	TRBV19	.	TGTGCCAGTAGTCGGTCTGGGGGCCAACCGTATCAGCCCCAGCATTTT	CASSRSGGQPYQPQHF
.	TRBJ1-2	TRBV7-9	.	TGTGCCAGCAGCTTAGTCTGGAACTATGGCTACCCCTTC	CASSLVWNYGYPF
.	TRBJ1-4	TRBV5-6	TRBD1	TGTGCCAGCAGCTTCTCCGGGACAGGGGCTGAAAAACTGTTTTTT	CASSFSGTGAEKLFF
few	TRBJ1-1	TRBV6-1	TRBD1	TGTGCCAGCAGTTCGACAGGGGCCACTGAAGCTTTCTTT	CASSSTGATEAFF
.	TRBJ2-5	TRBV6-1	.	TGTGCCAGCAGTGAACTTGGTGGTTGGACCCAGTACTTC	CASSELGGWTQYF
many	TRBJ1-2	TRBV12-3/TRBV12-4	.	TGTGCCAGCAGTTTGGAGGGGAGTCGCTACACCTTC	CASSLEGSRYTF
.	TRBJ2-7	TRBV6-2/TRBV6-3	.	TGTGCCAGCAGGCAGCCGGGAGACTCCTACGAGCAGTACTTC	CASRQPGDSYEQYF
many	TRBJ1-1	TRBV6-1	.	TGTGCCAGCAGTACGGTCCGGGGGAGGACTGAAGCTTTCTTT	CASSTVRGRTEAFF
.	TRBJ2-1	TRBV12-3/TRBV12-4	.	TGTGCCAGCAGTTTACGCCGGGGGGCGCGGACCTACAATGAGCAGTTCTTC	CASSLRRGARTYNEQFF
many	TRBJ1-1	TRBV12-3/TRBV12-4	.	TGTGCCAGCAGTTCGGGACCTAAGAACACTGAAGCTTTCTTT	CASSSGPKNTEAFF
.	TRBJ2-7	TRBV6-1	.	TGTGCCATCAGTGAATTGGGGGGCGCTTTCGAGCAGTACTTC	CAISELGGAFEQYF
.	TRBJ1-1	TRBV19	TRBD1	TGTGCCAGTAGTGTTGGACAGGGAGTTACTGAAGCTTTCTTT	CASSVGQGVTEAFF
.	TRBJ1-4	TRBV20-1	.	TGCAGTGCTAGAAGGGGGAGTGAAAAACTGTTTTTT	CSARRGSEKLFF
.	TRBJ2-7	TRBV6-6	.	TGTGCCAGCAGGATGGGGAGCTCCTACGAGCAGTACTTC	CASRMGSSYEQYF
many	TRBJ2-1	TRBV7-6	TRBD2	TGTGCCAGCAGCTTAGCGGGCGGGGGAACCCCCTACAATGAGCAGTTCTTC	CASSLAGGGTPYNEQFF
.	TRBJ1-2	TRBV5-6	TRBD1	TGTGCCAGCAGCTCCCCGGGACAGGGTGAAGGCTACACCTTC	CASSSPGQGEGYTF
many	TRBJ2-2	TRBV7-2	.	TGTGCCAGCAGCTCTCGTCGGAGTCTGGGAGAGGAGCTGTTTTTT	CASSSRRSLGEELFF